These T cell receptor beta chains were read from a single sample in a study of blood T cell repertoires in COVID-19. Some clones are missing from TCRdb's copy, which holds only in-frame ones; the method was immunoSEQ multiplex PCR. The data contain about 200,000 clones, about 88% of them singletons. Sequenced: peripheral blood. The receptors were gathered from a man over 45 with COVID-19, enrolled during active disease. Each CDR3 is given without its conserved first and last residue.

v_call: TRBV27; j_call: TRBJ1-6; cdr3_aa: ASSFGTDYNSPLH
v_call: TRBV27; j_call: TRBJ2-1; cdr3_aa: ASSFETGHGYEQF
v_call: TRBV4-1; j_call: TRBJ2-1; cdr3_aa: ASSQERTSGGGFDEQF
v_call: TRBV10-3; j_call: TRBJ1-2; cdr3_aa: AISGTEGTYGYT
v_call: TRBV19; j_call: TRBJ2-1; cdr3_aa: ASRRVAGGGNEQF
v_call: TRBV7-2; j_call: TRBJ1-1; cdr3_aa: ASSLDTGAREAF
v_call: TRBV7-9; j_call: TRBJ2-6; cdr3_aa: ASSTDSSGANVLT
v_call: TRBV6-6; j_call: TRBJ1-6; cdr3_aa: ASSRRQGRTAGSPLH
v_call: TRBV19; j_call: TRBJ2-1; cdr3_aa: ASSPPGLAGRYEQF
v_call: TRBV7-2; j_call: TRBJ2-7; cdr3_aa: ASSYTGQGQY
v_call: TRBV2; j_call: TRBJ2-7; cdr3_aa: ANTPGEPTITKQY
v_call: TRBV5-1; j_call: TRBJ1-4; cdr3_aa: ASSLVAAGGSEKLF
v_call: TRBV2; j_call: TRBJ1-1; cdr3_aa: ASSELGGGNTEAF
v_call: TRBV28; j_call: TRBJ2-3; cdr3_aa: ASSLIADTTDTQY
v_call: TRBV5-4; j_call: TRBJ2-1; cdr3_aa: ASSLAGSQNEQF
v_call: TRBV7-8; j_call: TRBJ2-7; cdr3_aa: ASNEDRGHEQY
v_call: TRBV3-1/TRBV3-2; j_call: TRBJ2-7; cdr3_aa: ASSPLQAGTEQY
v_call: TRBV5-4; j_call: TRBJ2-1; cdr3_aa: ASSSAGGDNEQF
v_call: TRBV5-1; j_call: TRBJ1-6; cdr3_aa: ASSRDGNSPLH
v_call: TRBV19; j_call: TRBJ2-4; cdr3_aa: ASSLRPDQPGNIQY
v_call: TRBV5-1; j_call: TRBJ2-1; cdr3_aa: ASSLGGLEQF
v_call: TRBV24-1; j_call: TRBJ2-1; cdr3_aa: ATGGGAYNEQF
v_call: TRBV7-2; j_call: TRBJ2-5; cdr3_aa: ASSERFTAGPQETQY
v_call: TRBV30; j_call: TRBJ1-4; cdr3_aa: AWSADRGGEKLF
v_call: TRBV6-1; j_call: TRBJ1-3; cdr3_aa: ASSEQMGGGNTIY
v_call: TRBV7-8; j_call: TRBJ1-1; cdr3_aa: ASSLTGVGLNTEAF